The T cell receptor (beta chain) under discussion was sequenced for a study of early T cells in non-severe SARS-CoV-2 infection. Via MiXCR, TCRdb re-called the 5' RACE reads, giving one row per CDR3 protein. The data hold around 99,000 distinct CDR3 sequences, with approximately 17% observed a single time. The receptor comes from an adult who was a healthcare worker with PCR-confirmed SARS-CoV-2 infection or an uninfected control (not recorded which). Sequencing used whole blood, obtained at baseline.

DNA for the CDR3: TGTGCCAGCAGCCAAGGGGTGATGTTGAACATTCAGTACTTC. Its protein is CASSQGVMLNIQYF. The J gene is TRBJ2-4, the V gene TRBV3-1, with unresolved D. The CDR3 runs to 14 residues. V shed 1 base and J shed 7 bases, with 11 bases lying between them. Germline V lookup: CDR1 LGHDT, CDR2 YNNKEL (reference sequence).